The TCR beta chain described here comes from a study of shared clonotypes between healthy human individuals. Regarding the study as a whole: Of the naive CD4 clonotypes, around 4.8% were shared across several donors.

The germline V and J ends were trimmed by 4 bases and 3 bases, with 12 bases remaining between them. CDR3 size: 14 residues. Germline CDR1 and CDR2: SGHVS and FNYEAQ. This clone was counted only a few times. What it binds is unknown. This was a deep-level run. Replicate PCRs run on sorted subsets employed roughly 180 ng DNA, roughly 30,000 T cell genomes. Using immunoSEQ multiplex PCR, the repertoire was profiled, and TCRdb retains in-frame clones only, with some absent. The sample shows around 1 million clones, more than 75% of them seen only once. Source material: memory CD4+ T cells sorted from blood. The subset: CD45RA-negative fraction. The receptor was derived from a young man in good health. The chain carries TRBV7-6 and TRBJ2-5, with a tentative D call TRBD2 (6 bases). The CDR3 protein is CASSSRGRKETQYF. DNA for the CDR3: TGTGCCAGCAGCTCCCGGGGGAGGAAAGAGACCCAGTACTTC.